A selection of T cell receptor beta chains follows, all from one sample in a study of blood T cells in healthy people across ages. TCRdb analysed the 5' RACE reads with MiXCR anew, one entry per CDR3 protein. The sample has over 1,300,000 distinct CDR3 sequences; approximately 59% are singletons. The specimen sequenced was blood. The receptors stem from a man between 18 and 35 years old in good health. Both conserved end residues are part of each CDR3. The order of the fields is CDR3 DNA, CDR3 protein, clone size, CDR3 length, J gene, D gene, V gene. A D gene is named only where the DNA matches it firmly. For some rows the clone size is stated as once, few or many, or as a class when expanded; others skip it.

TGCAGTGCTAGTCGGGCCAAGGCAGTCACAGATACGCAGTATTTT | CSASRAKAVTDTQYF | NA | 15 | TRBJ2-3 | NA | TRBV20-1
TGCAGCGTTCGAAAAGGTGAGCAGTTCTTC | CSVRKGEQFF | NA | 10 | TRBJ2-1 | NA | TRBV29-1
TGTGCCAGCAGCTTGGGAGCAGGGGCCGATGGCTACACCTTC | CASSLGAGADGYTF | NA | 14 | TRBJ1-2 | NA | TRBV7-2
TGTGCCAGCAGTGAGAGCCCACTAGGCGAGCAGTACTTC | CASSESPLGEQYF | few | 13 | TRBJ2-7 | NA | TRBV28
TGTGCCAGTAAGGTGGTCTCTAACTCTGGGGCCAACGTCCTGACTTTC | CASKVVSNSGANVLTF | few | 16 | TRBJ2-6 | NA | TRBV27
TGTGCCAGCAGCCAAGTTCCTATGGGAACACACAATGAGCAGTTCTTC | CASSQVPMGTHNEQFF | NA | 16 | TRBJ2-1 | NA | TRBV3-1
TGTGCCAGCAGCCAAGTATGGGGGAGCGCCAAAAACATTCAGTACTTC | CASSQVWGSAKNIQYF | NA | 16 | TRBJ2-4 | NA | TRBV14
TGTGCCACCAGCCACCCTGGGGCCAACGTCCTGACTTTC | CATSHPGANVLTF | few | 13 | TRBJ2-6 | NA | TRBV24-1
TGCAGCGCAATAGGGGGGCCCCGGGGCACTGAAGCTTTCTTT | CSAIGGPRGTEAFF | NA | 14 | TRBJ1-1 | NA | TRBV29-1
TGTGCCAGCAGCTTCTCGAGTGGAACTGGGGACAATGAGCAGTTCTTC | CASSFSSGTGDNEQFF | once | 16 | TRBJ2-1 | NA | TRBV7-9
TGTGCCGTACGGCAGGGCATGAGAGCTTTCTTT | CAVRQGMRAFF | NA | 11 | TRBJ1-1 | NA | TRBV7-9
TGTGCCAACACCCCCAAGGTGGGGGACCCTAACACTGAAGCTTTCTTT | CANTPKVGDPNTEAFF | NA | 16 | TRBJ1-1 | NA | TRBV6-5
TGCAGTGGGGAAGGGACAGGTGGCTACACCTTC | CSGEGTGGYTF | NA | 11 | TRBJ1-2 | TRBD1 | TRBV20-1
TGTGCCAGCAGACAGAACCAAGATGGCTACACCTTC | CASRQNQDGYTF | few | 12 | TRBJ1-2 | NA | TRBV6-6
TGTGCCAGCAGTCTGGGACGTTGGGGGGCTTCCTACGAGCAGTACTTC | CASSLGRWGASYEQYF | NA | 16 | TRBJ2-7 | NA | TRBV28
TGTGCCAGCACGGTTGGGGCTAGCCCTGCAGATACGCAGTATTTT | CASTVGASPADTQYF | once | 15 | TRBJ2-3 | NA | TRBV6-1
TGTGCCAGCAGTTACTCGATCAGTTTGGAGACCCAGTACTTC | CASSYSISLETQYF | NA | 14 | TRBJ2-5 | NA | TRBV6-6
TGTGCCAGCAGCTTTTGGGCGGGAGGCAATGAGCAGTTCTTC | CASSFWAGGNEQFF | NA | 14 | TRBJ2-1 | TRBD2 | TRBV7-9
TGTGCCAACCTCAGACATCAGCCCCAGCATTTT | CANLRHQPQHF | NA | 11 | TRBJ1-5 | NA | TRBV6-2/TRBV6-3
TGTGCCACCAGCAGAGACCCATTTCGTGAGAACACCGGGGAGCTGTTTTTT | CATSRDPFRENTGELFF | NA | 17 | TRBJ2-2 | NA | TRBV15
TGTGCCATCAGTGAAGGTAGGGACCGGAACACTGAAGCTTTCTTT | CAISEGRDRNTEAFF | NA | 15 | TRBJ1-1 | NA | TRBV10-3
TGTGCCAGCAGCCGCAGGACTAGCGGGGGCACAGATACGCAGTATTTT | CASSRRTSGGTDTQYF | few | 16 | TRBJ2-3 | TRBD2 | TRBV7-2
TGCAGCGTTACGGACTTCCTAACCTACGAGCAGTACTTC | CSVTDFLTYEQYF | NA | 13 | TRBJ2-7 | NA | TRBV29-1
TGCAGTGCCCCGGATTGGAGGAATGAGCAGTTCTTC | CSAPDWRNEQFF | few | 12 | TRBJ2-1 | NA | TRBV20-1
TGCAGCGTTTTTACCACTGCCTACAATGAGCAGTTCTTC | CSVFTTAYNEQFF | NA | 13 | TRBJ2-1 | NA | TRBV29-1
TGTGCCAGCAGCTTAGCTCTTTCCGCAGTCCCCACAGATACGCAGTATTTT | CASSLALSAVPTDTQYF | NA | 17 | TRBJ2-3 | NA | TRBV7-2
TGTGCCAGCACCCTTGGAGGACGGCTCTCTGGGGCCAACGTCCTGACTTTC | CASTLGGRLSGANVLTF | NA | 17 | TRBJ2-6 | NA | TRBV12-3/TRBV12-4
TGTGCCATCAGTGAGTCGACTAGCGGGCGGGAGACCCAGTACTTC | CAISESTSGRETQYF | few | 15 | TRBJ2-5 | TRBD2 | TRBV10-3
TGTGCCAGCAAACATCCAGCCGACCAAGAGACCCAGTACTTC | CASKHPADQETQYF | NA | 14 | TRBJ2-5 | NA | TRBV27
TGTGCCAGCAGCTTGTGGCTAGCGGATTACGAGCAGTACTTC | CASSLWLADYEQYF | NA | 14 | TRBJ2-7 | TRBD2 | TRBV5-5
TGTGCCAGCAGTTACTCGAAAAGGCGGCAGGGCCCAGATACGCAGTATTTT | CASSYSKRRQGPDTQYF | NA | 17 | TRBJ2-3 | NA | TRBV6-5
TGCGCCAGCGGAGGGACCGACAATCAGCCCCAGCATTTT | CASGGTDNQPQHF | NA | 13 | TRBJ1-5 | NA | TRBV4-1
TGCGCCAGCAGCCCCCAGGGCGGCGAGCAGTACTTC | CASSPQGGEQYF | NA | 12 | TRBJ2-7 | NA | TRBV4-1
TGTGCCAGCCGGACCTTAAGCACAGATACGCAGTATTTT | CASRTLSTDTQYF | NA | 13 | TRBJ2-3 | NA | TRBV6-5
TGTGCCAGCAGTGTGATCAGGGGTTCGGACTATGGCTACACCTTC | CASSVIRGSDYGYTF | NA | 15 | TRBJ1-2 | NA | TRBV2
TGTGCTAGTGGTCGGGACAGCCGTAGCAATCCGCCCCAGCATTTT | CASGRDSRSNPPQHF | NA | 15 | TRBJ1-5 | TRBD1 | TRBV12-5
TGTGCCAGCAGTTACCGCGGGACTCCCAGGGACAATGAGCAGTTCTTC | CASSYRGTPRDNEQFF | NA | 16 | TRBJ2-1 | NA | TRBV6-5
TGTGCCAGTCTGGACAGGTCCAACACTGAAGCTTTCTTT | CASLDRSNTEAFF | NA | 13 | TRBJ1-1 | TRBD1 | TRBV2
TGCAGCGGGGGACAGAATGGAGAGACCCAGTACTTC | CSGGQNGETQYF | NA | 12 | TRBJ2-5 | TRBD1 | TRBV29-1
TGTGCCAGCAGTTTAGGAGGGATCCTCTCCTACGAGCAGTACTTC | CASSLGGILSYEQYF | once | 15 | TRBJ2-7 | NA | TRBV12-3/TRBV12-4
TGTGCCAGCAGCCAAGAGAAGGGATCGTCCTACGAGCAGTACTTC | CASSQEKGSSYEQYF | NA | 15 | TRBJ2-7 | NA | TRBV3-1
TGTGCCAGCATGTCGGGGGCCCAAAAACTGTTTTTT | CASMSGAQKLFF | NA | 12 | TRBJ1-4 | NA | TRBV6-1